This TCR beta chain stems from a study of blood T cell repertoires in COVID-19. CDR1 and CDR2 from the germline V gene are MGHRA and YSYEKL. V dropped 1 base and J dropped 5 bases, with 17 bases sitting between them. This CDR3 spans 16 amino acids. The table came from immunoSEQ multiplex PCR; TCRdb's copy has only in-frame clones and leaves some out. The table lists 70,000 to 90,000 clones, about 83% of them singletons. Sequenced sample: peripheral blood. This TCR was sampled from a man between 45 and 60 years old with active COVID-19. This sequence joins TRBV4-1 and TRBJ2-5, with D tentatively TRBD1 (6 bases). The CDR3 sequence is CASSQGAGRGFETQYF. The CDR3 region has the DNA TGCGCCAGCAGCCAAGGGGCGGGCAGGGGATTTGAGACCCAGTACTTC.